This T cell receptor beta chain was recovered during a study of kidney transplant recipient with SARS-CoV-2 infection. The V gene lost 1 base and the J gene lost 9 bases, with 13 bases spanning the gap. Germline V gene lookup returns CDR1 SGHAT and CDR2 FQNNGV. The length of the CDR3 is 14 residues. This clonotype appeared many times. TCRdb fed the reads into MiXCR, producing one record per CDR3 protein. In the table there are 200,000 to 300,000 distinct CDR3 sequences, 29% of which are singletons. The specimen was a blood sample, collected at baseline and between days 110 and 120 from a kidney transplant recipient. The chain joins TRBV11-2 to TRBJ2-1; D possibly matches TRBD1 or TRBD2 (5 bases each). The sequence was collected from a young adult male patient who had COVID-19 and was a kidney transplant recipient. Some T cells may arise from the graft donor. The CDR3 DNA is TGTGCCAGCAGCTTAGGAGGGACCACATCTGAGCAGTTCTTC. Translation: CASSLGGTTSEQFF. Looking up the rest from reference TRBV11-2 and TRBJ2-1 gives the full variable domain: EAGVAQSPRYKIIEKRQSVAFWCNPISGHATLYWYQQILGQGPKLLIQFQNNGVVDDSQLPKDRFSAERLKGVDSTLKIQPAKLEDSAVYLCASSLGGTTSEQFFGPGTRLTVL.